A selection of T cell receptor beta chains follows, all from one sample in a study of sequential checkpoint blockade in melanoma. Only in-frame clones appear in the TCRdb table, and some are missing; sequencing was by immunoSEQ multiplex PCR. The sample holds about 2,400 clones, about 15% seen once. Here the sequenced sample was tumor tissue (inferred from file names), taken from a patient given nivolumab and ipilimumab in sequence. The receptors come from a human donor with melanoma. Both conserved end residues are part of each CDR3. A D gene is named only where the DNA matches it firmly. The size of a clone is reported for some rows only, either as once, few or many, or as a class for expanded clones.

clone_size	v_call	j_call	cdr3_length	d_call	cdr3_aa	cdr3_nt
many	TRBV11-3	TRBJ2-5	17	-	CASSLDQQVPEQETQYF	TGTGCCAGCAGCTTAGATCAACAGGTTCCTGAACAAGAGACCCAGTACTTC
few	TRBV6-8	TRBJ1-5	14	-	CASGTRGGDQPQHF	TGTGCCAGCGGTACGCGGGGGGGAGATCAGCCCCAGCATTTT
-	TRBV6-8	TRBJ2-4	18	TRBD2	CASSYTALAEVAKNIQYF	TGTGCCAGCAGTTACACGGCACTAGCGGAGGTAGCCAAAAACATTCAGTACTTC
-	TRBV14	TRBJ2-5	17	TRBD2	CASSQLRSSGRGETQYF	TGTGCCAGCAGCCAATTGCGTAGTAGCGGGAGAGGAGAGACCCAGTACTTC
-	TRBV6-8	TRBJ2-3	15	TRBD2	CASRLADSSTDTQYF	TGTGCCAGCAGACTAGCGGATAGTAGCACAGATACGCAGTATTTT
-	TRBV28	TRBJ2-3	14	-	CASAQVVPTDTQYF	TGTGCCAGCGCCCAGGTCGTCCCCACAGATACGCAGTATTTT
-	TRBV14	TRBJ1-1	13	-	CASSQGIRTEAFF	TGTGCCAGCAGCCAAGGGATAAGAACTGAAGCTTTCTTT
many	TRBV7-5	TRBJ2-7	14	-	CASSLEPVTYEQYF	TGTGCCAGCAGCTTGGAGCCAGTCACCTACGAGCAGTACTTC
large	TRBV28	TRBJ2-7	15	-	CASRRSGLEPYEQYF	TGTGCCAGCAGGCGCTCGGGACTGGAGCCTTACGAGCAGTACTTC
-	TRBV19	TRBJ1-1	15	-	CASSINRGGSTEAFF	TGTGCCAGTAGTATAAACCGGGGCGGGAGTACTGAAGCTTTCTTT
medium-sized	TRBV11-3	TRBJ2-1	17	TRBD2	CASSSRTSGYSYNEQFF	TGTGCCAGCAGCTCCCGGACTAGCGGGTATTCCTACAATGAGCAGTTCTTC
medium-sized	TRBV11-3	TRBJ2-7	15	-	CASSLVGASRDEQYF	TGTGCCAGCAGCTTAGTAGGGGCCTCACGTGACGAGCAGTACTTC
large	TRBV11-3	TRBJ1-1	17	-	CASSRGSRAVMNTEAFF	TGTGCCAGCAGTAGGGGGTCCAGGGCTGTGATGAACACTGAAGCTTTCTTT
few	TRBV28	TRBJ1-3	14	-	CASSSPYSGNTIYF	TGTGCCAGCAGTTCCCCCTACTCTGGAAACACCATATATTTT
large	TRBV18	TRBJ1-1	12	-	CASSPDRIQAFF	TGTGCCAGCTCCCCAGACAGGATACAAGCTTTCTTT
medium-sized	TRBV9	TRBJ2-1	15	TRBD1	CASSVWTGRDNEQFF	TGTGCCAGCAGCGTCTGGACAGGCCGGGACAATGAGCAGTTCTTC
-	TRBV25-1	TRBJ2-7	12	-	CATARGAYEQYF	TGTGCCACCGCGCGAGGGGCCTACGAGCAGTACTTC
medium-sized	TRBV6-8	TRBJ2-5	14	TRBD1	CASSEQGREETQYF	TGTGCCAGCAGCGAACAGGGGCGCGAGGAGACCCAGTACTTC
-	TRBV6-8	TRBJ2-7	13	TRBD2	CAIRAGGLGEQYF	TGTGCCATCAGGGCGGGAGGGCTTGGTGAGCAGTACTTC
many	TRBV11-3	TRBJ2-7	15	-	CASSLTQRNSYEQYF	TGTGCCAGCAGCTTAACCCAGCGGAACTCCTACGAGCAGTACTTC
-	TRBV14	TRBJ1-1	13	-	CASSQMGNTEAFF	TGTGCCAGCAGCCAAATGGGGAACACTGAAGCTTTCTTT
few	TRBV6-8	TRBJ2-2	14	TRBD2	CASTQLAGAGELFF	TGTGCCAGCACCCAACTAGCGGGAGCCGGGGAGCTGTTTTTT
-	TRBV9	TRBJ2-2	15	TRBD2	CASTLLAGGGGELFF	TGTGCCAGCACCCTACTAGCGGGAGGGGGCGGGGAGCTGTTTTTT
many	TRBV6-8	TRBJ2-3	18	TRBD1	CASSYSQPRTGGMNTQYF	TGTGCCAGCAGTTACTCTCAGCCTAGGACAGGGGGGATGAATACGCAGTATTTT
medium-sized	TRBV6-8	TRBJ2-3	16	TRBD1	CATTESRGLVGDTQYF	TGTGCCACCACCGAATCAAGGGGGCTGGTCGGAGATACGCAGTATTTT
-	TRBV11-3	TRBJ2-5	14	TRBD1	CASSLTGMGETQYF	TGTGCCAGCAGCTTGACAGGGATGGGGGAGACCCAGTACTTC
-	TRBV6-8	TRBJ2-3	18	TRBD1	CASSYTFRTGAGADTQYF	TGTGCCAGCAGTTACACATTCCGGACAGGGGCGGGGGCAGATACGCAGTATTTT
-	TRBV29-1	TRBJ2-7	16	-	CSVEDKEFAPLGEQYF	TGCAGCGTTGAAGACAAGGAATTTGCCCCTCTGGGGGAGCAGTACTTC
-	TRBV11-3	TRBJ2-3	18	TRBD2	CASSLYLGLAGEADTQYF	TGTGCCAGCAGCCTCTACTTGGGACTAGCGGGAGAGGCAGATACGCAGTATTTT
-	TRBV6-8	TRBJ2-7	14	TRBD1	CASSYWTGDYEQYF	TGTGCCAGCAGTTACTGGACAGGCGACTACGAGCAGTACTTC
many	TRBV9	TRBJ1-5	15	-	CASSVSAGANQPQHF	TGTGCCAGCAGCGTATCAGCTGGGGCCAATCAGCCCCAGCATTTT
many	TRBV11-3	TRBJ2-7	15	-	CASSLGGGSSYEQYF	TGTGCCAGCAGCTTAGGGGGAGGTAGCTCCTACGAGCAGTACTTC
-	TRBV6-8	TRBJ2-1	15	-	CASRLGGAGYNEQFF	TGTGCCAGCAGGTTGGGGGGGGCCGGATACAATGAGCAGTTCTTC
-	TRBV19	TRBJ2-7	17	TRBD2	CASSIAPSGSIPHEQYF	TGTGCCAGTAGTATAGCGCCTAGCGGGAGTATCCCCCACGAGCAGTACTTC
medium-sized	TRBV11-3	TRBJ1-2	17	TRBD1	CASSPSLSRDRVYGYTF	TGTGCCAGCAGCCCATCCTTGTCCCGGGACAGGGTCTACGGCTACACCTTC
-	TRBV6-8	TRBJ2-2	13	-	CASSWTATGELFF	TGTGCCAGCAGCTGGACTGCCACCGGGGAGCTGTTTTTT
-	TRBV21-1	TRBJ2-1	15	-	CASEGWDRGYNEQFF	TGTGCCAGCGAGGGATGGGACAGGGGCTACAATGAGCAGTTCTTC
-	TRBV5-1	TRBJ2-5	16	TRBD2	CASSPGLAGGLETQYF	TGCGCCAGCAGCCCGGGACTAGCGGGAGGATTAGAGACCCAGTACTTC
medium-sized	TRBV6-1	TRBJ1-5	14	-	CASSEVGFNQPQHF	TGTGCCAGCAGTGAAGTGGGGTTCAATCAGCCCCAGCATTTT
few	TRBV5-1	TRBJ2-7	14	TRBD2	CASRWVREGGEQYF	TGCGCCAGCAGATGGGTGCGGGAGGGCGGCGAGCAGTACTTC
few	TRBV5-1	TRBJ2-5	17	TRBD2	CASSSRTRTSLSETQYF	TGCGCCAGCAGCTCGCGTACCAGGACTAGCCTCTCAGAGACCCAGTACTTC
medium-sized	TRBV6-8	TRBJ1-1	14	TRBD1	CASRSGGEVTEAFF	TGTGCCAGCAGATCAGGGGGCGAAGTCACTGAAGCTTTCTTT
many	TRBV4-1	TRBJ2-1	14	-	CASSPTGLTEWQFF	TGCGCCAGCAGCCCTACCGGACTAACTGAGTGGCAGTTCTTC
many	TRBV4-1	TRBJ2-7	15	TRBD1	CASSIGDRYSYEQYF	TGCGCCAGCAGCATAGGGGACAGATACTCCTACGAGCAGTACTTC